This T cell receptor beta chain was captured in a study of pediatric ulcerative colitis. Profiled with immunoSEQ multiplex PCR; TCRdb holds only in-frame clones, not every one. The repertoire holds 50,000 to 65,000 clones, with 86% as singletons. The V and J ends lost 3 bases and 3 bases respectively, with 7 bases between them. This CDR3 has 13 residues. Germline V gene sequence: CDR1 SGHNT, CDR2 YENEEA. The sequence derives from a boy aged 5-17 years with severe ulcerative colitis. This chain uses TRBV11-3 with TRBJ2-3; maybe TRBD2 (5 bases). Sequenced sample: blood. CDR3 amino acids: CASSFLATDTQYF. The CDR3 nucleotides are TGTGCCAGCAGCTTCCTAGCAACAGATACGCAGTATTTT. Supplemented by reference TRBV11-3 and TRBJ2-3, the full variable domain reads EAGVVQSPRYKIIEKKQPVAFWCNPISGHNTLYWYLQNLGQGPELLIRYENEEAVDDSQLPKDRFSAERLKGVDSTLKIQPAELGDSAVYLCASSFLATDTQYFGPGTRLTVL.